A selection of T cell receptor beta chains follows, all from one sample in a study of beta chain features in type 1 diabetes. Generated by immunoSEQ multiplex PCR, the TCRdb table keeps only in-frame clones and is missing some. The table has over 650,000 clones, more than 13% seen once. Sequences were obtained from naive CD4+ T cells from blood. These receptors were obtained from a young man with type 1 diabetes. The CDR3 runs from the conserved cysteine through the conserved F or W. The order of the fields is V gene, D gene, J gene, clone size, CDR3 protein, CDR3 DNA. D genes are given only for firm matches. Clone size is not always given. Where it is, it says once, few, many or a class for expanded clones.

V: TRBV5-1
D: .
J: TRBJ2-7
size: .
CDR3: CASSFEQGGYEQYF
DNA: TGCGCCAGCAGCTTCGAACAGGGCGGATACGAGCAGTACTTC

V: TRBV7-2
D: .
J: TRBJ1-4
size: .
CDR3: CASSYAPGEKLFF
DNA: TGTGCCAGCAGTTACGCCCCCGGTGAAAAACTGTTTTTT

V: TRBV30
D: TRBD1
J: TRBJ2-1
size: .
CDR3: CAWTDRGAYNEQFF
DNA: TGTGCCTGGACTGACAGGGGCGCCTACAATGAGCAGTTCTTC

V: TRBV6-6
D: TRBD1
J: TRBJ2-7
size: few
CDR3: CASSYSSQGAGEQYF
DNA: TGTGCCAGCAGTTACTCGAGCCAGGGGGCCGGTGAGCAGTACTTC

V: TRBV30
D: .
J: TRBJ1-1
size: few
CDR3: CAWSGQGVGAFF
DNA: TGTGCCTGGAGTGGCCAGGGTGTGGGAGCTTTCTTT

V: TRBV29-1
D: .
J: TRBJ2-3
size: few
CDR3: CSALSRPLTDTQYF
DNA: TGCAGCGCCCTTAGTCGACCACTCACAGATACGCAGTATTTT

V: TRBV4-1
D: .
J: TRBJ2-2
size: few
CDR3: CASSQQGQRVSTGELFF
DNA: TGCGCCAGCAGTCAACAGGGTCAGAGAGTGAGCACCGGGGAGCTGTTTTTT

V: TRBV30
D: .
J: TRBJ1-5
size: few
CDR3: CAWSVEENQPQHF
DNA: TGTGCCTGGAGTGTAGAGGAGAACCAGCCCCAGCATTTT

V: TRBV30
D: TRBD1
J: TRBJ1-5
size: .
CDR3: CAWSATGTHQPQHF
DNA: TGTGCCTGGAGTGCGACAGGGACGCATCAGCCCCAGCATTTT

V: TRBV19
D: .
J: TRBJ2-1
size: .
CDR3: CASRRAGGNTYNEQFF
DNA: TGTGCCAGCCGCCGGGCTGGCGGGAATACCTACAATGAGCAGTTCTTC

V: TRBV30
D: .
J: TRBJ2-3
size: .
CDR3: CAWKVGDTQYF
DNA: TGTGCCTGGAAGGTGGGTGATACGCAGTATTTT

V: TRBV18
D: .
J: TRBJ2-7
size: few
CDR3: CASSPLGREYEQYF
DNA: TGTGCCAGCTCACCTCTGGGGCGCGAATACGAGCAGTACTTC

V: TRBV11-3
D: .
J: TRBJ2-7
size: few
CDR3: CASSRWGEREQYF
DNA: TGTGCCAGCAGCCGTTGGGGGGAGCGGGAGCAGTACTTC

V: TRBV28
D: .
J: TRBJ1-2
size: .
CDR3: CASSDPSGTQGDGYTF
DNA: TGTGCCAGCAGCGATCCTTCCGGGACCCAAGGCGATGGCTACACCTTC

V: TRBV10-3
D: .
J: TRBJ2-3
size: .
CDR3: CAISPSTDTQYF
DNA: TGTGCCATCAGCCCTAGCACAGATACGCAGTATTTT

V: TRBV20-1
D: .
J: TRBJ1-2
size: few
CDR3: CSASSLLGYTF
DNA: TGCAGTGCTAGTTCGCTTCTTGGCTACACCTTC

V: TRBV7-9
D: .
J: TRBJ2-2
size: few
CDR3: CASSLISSQGKNTGELFF
DNA: TGTGCCAGCAGCTTAATATCTTCCCAGGGGAAGAACACCGGGGAGCTGTTTTTT

V: TRBV19
D: TRBD1
J: TRBJ1-5
size: few
CDR3: CASSPSGTGAGSNQPQHF
DNA: TGTGCCAGTAGTCCCTCCGGGACAGGGGCGGGGAGCAATCAGCCCCAGCATTTT

V: TRBV30
D: .
J: TRBJ2-1
size: .
CDR3: CAWSALAPYNEQFF
DNA: TGTGCCTGGAGTGCGCTGGCCCCCTACAATGAGCAGTTCTTC

V: TRBV28
D: .
J: TRBJ1-6
size: .
CDR3: CASSLKSPLHF
DNA: TGTGCCAGCAGTTTGAAATCACCCCTCCACTTT

V: TRBV30
D: .
J: TRBJ2-5
size: few
CDR3: CAWSLRLTQYF
DNA: TGTGCCTGGAGTCTGAGGTTGACCCAGTACTTC

V: TRBV4-3
D: .
J: TRBJ1-6
size: few
CDR3: CASSLTGAANSPLHF
DNA: TGCGCCAGCAGCCTCACGGGAGCAGCTAATTCACCCCTCCACTTT

V: TRBV18
D: TRBD1
J: TRBJ1-5
size: .
CDR3: CASSPGQGYRQPQHF
DNA: TGTGCCAGCTCACCGGGACAGGGGTATCGTCAGCCCCAGCATTTT

V: TRBV11-3
D: TRBD2
J: TRBJ2-1
size: .
CDR3: CASSFMSGGAEEQFF
DNA: TGTGCCAGCAGCTTTATGAGCGGGGGGGCAGAGGAGCAGTTCTTC

V: TRBV27
D: TRBD1
J: TRBJ1-5
size: few
CDR3: CVTGTGHQPQHF
DNA: TGTGTAACCGGGACAGGGCATCAGCCCCAGCATTTT

V: TRBV12-5
D: TRBD2
J: TRBJ2-3
size: few
CDR3: CASGSGLAGGDTQYF
DNA: TGTGCTAGTGGCTCGGGACTAGCGGGAGGAGATACGCAGTATTTT

V: TRBV30
D: .
J: TRBJ2-1
size: .
CDR3: CAWSVESPAYNEQFF
DNA: TGTGCCTGGAGTGTAGAGTCGCCCGCCTACAATGAGCAGTTCTTC

V: TRBV25-1
D: .
J: TRBJ2-5
size: .
CDR3: CASSGYRRRETQYF
DNA: TGTGCCAGCAGTGGTTACAGGAGACGAGAGACCCAGTACTTC

V: TRBV27
D: .
J: TRBJ2-3
size: few
CDR3: CASSSPALGTDTQYF
DNA: TGTGCCAGCAGTTCGCCTGCGTTGGGCACAGATACGCAGTATTTT

V: TRBV28
D: .
J: TRBJ1-1
size: .
CDR3: CASSSRGPWWAFF
DNA: TGTGCCAGCAGCTCTCGGGGCCCCTGGTGGGCTTTCTTT

V: TRBV11-3
D: TRBD1
J: TRBJ2-1
size: .
CDR3: CASSPGGTGPNEQFF
DNA: TGTGCCAGCAGCCCTGGTGGGACAGGGCCCAATGAGCAGTTCTTC

V: TRBV29-1
D: .
J: TRBJ1-2
size: few
CDR3: CSVARYPGIRGDGYTF
DNA: TGCAGCGTCGCCAGATATCCGGGGATCCGTGGCGATGGCTACACCTTC

V: TRBV2
D: TRBD1
J: TRBJ2-5
size: .
CDR3: CASSGQVQETQYF
DNA: TGTGCCAGCTCAGGACAGGTCCAAGAGACCCAGTACTTC

V: TRBV19
D: .
J: TRBJ2-7
size: .
CDR3: CAREGDFYEQYF
DNA: TGTGCCAGGGAAGGGGACTTCTACGAGCAGTACTTC

V: TRBV30
D: TRBD1
J: TRBJ1-5
size: few
CDR3: CAWGTGTGVQPQHF
DNA: TGTGCCTGGGGAACCGGGACAGGGGTTCAGCCCCAGCATTTT

V: TRBV10-3
D: .
J: TRBJ1-4
size: .
CDR3: CAISESGATNEKLFF
DNA: TGTGCCATCAGTGAGTCTGGTGCAACTAATGAAAAACTGTTTTTT

V: TRBV25-1
D: .
J: TRBJ2-3
size: .
CDR3: CASSEWAGQSTDTQYF
DNA: TGTGCCAGCAGTGAATGGGCGGGGCAGAGCACAGATACGCAGTATTTT

V: TRBV10-3
D: .
J: TRBJ1-1
size: .
CDR3: CAIIGGGGTEAFF
DNA: TGTGCCATCATCGGAGGTGGTGGCACTGAAGCTTTCTTT

V: TRBV7-7
D: .
J: TRBJ2-2
size: .
CDR3: CASSFTAWESNPNTGELFF
DNA: TGTGCTAGCAGCTTCACAGCTTGGGAGTCGAATCCCAACACCGGGGAGCTGTTTTTT

V: TRBV4-1
D: .
J: TRBJ2-5
size: few
CDR3: CASSQKVAEETQYF
DNA: TGCGCCAGCAGCCAAAAGGTGGCGGAAGAGACCCAGTACTTC